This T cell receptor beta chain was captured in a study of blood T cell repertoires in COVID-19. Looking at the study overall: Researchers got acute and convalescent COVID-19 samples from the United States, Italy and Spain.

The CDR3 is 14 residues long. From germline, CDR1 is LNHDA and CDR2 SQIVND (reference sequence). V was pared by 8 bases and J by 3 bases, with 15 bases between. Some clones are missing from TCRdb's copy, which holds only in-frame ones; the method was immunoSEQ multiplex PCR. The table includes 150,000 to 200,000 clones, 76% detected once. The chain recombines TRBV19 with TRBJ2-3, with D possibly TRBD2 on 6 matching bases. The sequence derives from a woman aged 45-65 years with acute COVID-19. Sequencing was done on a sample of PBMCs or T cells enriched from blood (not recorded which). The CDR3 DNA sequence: TGTGCCAGTTTAAGCCTTGGGGGGACAGATACGCAGTATTTT. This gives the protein CASLSLGGTDTQYF.